This TCR beta chain was captured by sequencing in a study of beta chain features in type 1 diabetes. Points from the study as a whole: TCRB CDR3 length was moderately but significantly reduced in all four CD4+ subsets of Type 1 diabetes patients.

In its sample, this clone was seen a few times. Its antigen is still unknown. CDR1 and CDR2 from the germline V gene are SEHNR and FQNEAQ (reference sequence). Trimming left V 1 base short and J 3 bases short, with 4 bases between. This CDR3 spans 12 amino acids. The authors reverse transcribed all of the isolated RNA, so sequencing captured expressed TCRB transcripts. Assay used: immunoSEQ multiplex PCR; TCRdb lists only in-frame clones, some missing. The data show 250,000 to 300,000 clones, less than 30% seen once. This receptor was taken from a woman aged 25 to 45 with type 1 diabetes. The J gene is TRBJ2-7, the V gene TRBV7-9; D uncertain. Sequenced material: naive CD4+ T cells from blood. The CDR3 coding sequence is TGTGCCAGCAGCTTAGGTAGCTACGAGCAGTACTTC. Translated: CASSLGSYEQYF.